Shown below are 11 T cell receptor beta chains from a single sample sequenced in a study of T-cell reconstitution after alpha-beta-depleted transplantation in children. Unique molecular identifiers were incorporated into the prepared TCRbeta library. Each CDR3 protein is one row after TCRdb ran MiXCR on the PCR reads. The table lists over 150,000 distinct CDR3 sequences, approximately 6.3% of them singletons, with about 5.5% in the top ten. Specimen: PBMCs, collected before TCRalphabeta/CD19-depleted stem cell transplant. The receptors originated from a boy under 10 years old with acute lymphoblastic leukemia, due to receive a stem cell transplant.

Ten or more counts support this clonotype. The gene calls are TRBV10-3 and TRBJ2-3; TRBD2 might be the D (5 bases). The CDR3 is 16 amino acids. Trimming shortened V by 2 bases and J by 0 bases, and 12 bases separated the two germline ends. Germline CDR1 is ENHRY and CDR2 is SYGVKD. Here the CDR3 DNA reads TGTGCCATCAGTGAGATAAGCGGAGTTAGCACAGATACGCAGTATTTT. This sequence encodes CAISEISGVSTDTQYF.

The CDR3 DNA is TGCGCCAGCAGCTTGGGAGCGCCTAATGAGCAGTTCTTC. Its protein product is CASSLGAPNEQFF. The chain carries TRBV5-1 and TRBJ2-1; D is unclear. Germline V gene data show CDR1 as SGHRS and CDR2 as YFSETQ. V lost 0 bases and J lost 7, with 8 bases in between. This CDR3 contains 13 residues.

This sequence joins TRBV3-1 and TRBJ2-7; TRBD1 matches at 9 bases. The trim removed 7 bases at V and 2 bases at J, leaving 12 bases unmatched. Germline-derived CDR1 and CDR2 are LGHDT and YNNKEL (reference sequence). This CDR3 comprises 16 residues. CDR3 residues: CASTKGTGQGPYEQYF. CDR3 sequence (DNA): TGTGCCAGCACCAAAGGGACGGGACAGGGTCCCTACGAGCAGTACTTC.

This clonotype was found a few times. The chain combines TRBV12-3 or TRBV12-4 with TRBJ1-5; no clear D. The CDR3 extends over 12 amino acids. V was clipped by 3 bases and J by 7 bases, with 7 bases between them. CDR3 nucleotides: TGTGCCAGCAGTTTCAGATGGCAGCCCCAGCATTTT. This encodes CASSFRWQPQHF.

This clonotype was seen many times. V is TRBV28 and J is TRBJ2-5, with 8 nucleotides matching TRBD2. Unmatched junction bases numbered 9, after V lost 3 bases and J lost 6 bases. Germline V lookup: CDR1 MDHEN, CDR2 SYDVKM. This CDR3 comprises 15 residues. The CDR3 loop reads CASSFSGRGTKTQYF. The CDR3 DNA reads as TGTGCCAGCAGTTTCAGCGGGAGAGGGACAAAGACCCAGTACTTC.

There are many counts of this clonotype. The CDR3 nucleotides are TGTGCCAGCAGCTACCCCGGGACAGGGGTCTCTGGGGCCAACGTCCTGACTTTC. It encodes CASSYPGTGVSGANVLTF. This chain uses TRBV28 with TRBJ2-6; 10 bases agree with TRBD1. J was trimmed by 0 bases and V by 6 bases; bases with no gene match: 8. The CDR3 is 18 amino acids. Germline assignment: CDR1 MDHEN and CDR2 SYDVKM.

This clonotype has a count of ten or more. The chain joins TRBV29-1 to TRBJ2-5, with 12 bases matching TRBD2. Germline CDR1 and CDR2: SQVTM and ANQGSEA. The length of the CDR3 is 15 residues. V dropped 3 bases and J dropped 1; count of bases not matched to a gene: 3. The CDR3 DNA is TGCAGCGTTGACGGACTAGCGGGGACCCAAGAGACCCAGTACTTC. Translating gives CSVDGLAGTQETQYF.

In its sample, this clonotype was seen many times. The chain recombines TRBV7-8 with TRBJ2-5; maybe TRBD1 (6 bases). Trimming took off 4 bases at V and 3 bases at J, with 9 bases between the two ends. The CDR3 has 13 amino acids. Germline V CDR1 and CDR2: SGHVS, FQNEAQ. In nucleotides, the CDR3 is TGTGCCAGCAGCTACTACAGGGAAGAGACCCAGTACTTC. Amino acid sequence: CASSYYREETQYF.

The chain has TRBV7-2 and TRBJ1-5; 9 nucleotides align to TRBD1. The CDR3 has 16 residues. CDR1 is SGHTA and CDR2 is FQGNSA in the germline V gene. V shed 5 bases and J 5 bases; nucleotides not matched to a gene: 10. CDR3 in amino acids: CASSIGPGQGYQPQHF. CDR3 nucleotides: TGTGCCAGCAGCATAGGACCGGGACAGGGTTATCAGCCCCAGCATTTT.

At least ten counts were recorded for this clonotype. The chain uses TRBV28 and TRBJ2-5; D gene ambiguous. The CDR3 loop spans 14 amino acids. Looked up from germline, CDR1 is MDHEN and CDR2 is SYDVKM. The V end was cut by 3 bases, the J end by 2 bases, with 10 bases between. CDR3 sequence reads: CASSFPRKQETQYF. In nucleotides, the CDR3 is TGTGCCAGCAGTTTTCCCAGGAAACAAGAGACCCAGTACTTC.

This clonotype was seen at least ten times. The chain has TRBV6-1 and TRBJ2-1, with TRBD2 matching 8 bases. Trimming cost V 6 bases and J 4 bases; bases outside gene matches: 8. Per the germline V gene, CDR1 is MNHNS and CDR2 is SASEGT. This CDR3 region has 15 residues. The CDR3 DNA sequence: TGTGCCAGCAGCCCTACTAGCGGTTGGTACAATGAGCAGTTCTTC. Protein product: CASSPTSGWYNEQFF.